These 25 T cell receptor beta chains came from one sample sequenced in a study of OX40 agonist ivuxolimab in advanced cancers. The table came from immunoSEQ multiplex PCR; TCRdb's copy has only in-frame clones and leaves some out. The sample includes about 45,000 clones, approximately 89% seen only once; the top ten take about 13%. The sequencing here drew on CD4+ or CD8+ T cells sorted from blood, taken in a trial of the OX40 agonist ivuxolimab. The receptors derive from an adult with an advanced solid tumor such as melanoma, head and neck, liver or kidney cancer.

In its sample, this clone ranks as medium-sized. J is TRBJ2-7 and V is TRBV27; D gene ambiguous. Trimming shortened V by 8 bases and J by 0 bases, and 8 bases separated the two germline ends. The CDR3 is 12 residues long. Germline CDR1 and CDR2: MNHEY and SMNVEV (reference sequence). The CDR3 nucleotides read TGTGCCAGCTTTACCAGCTCCTACGAGCAGTACTTC. It translates to CASFTSSYEQYF.

V gene TRBV19 combines with J gene TRBJ2-1; D not certain. V lost 6 bases, J lost 4 bases, and 10 bases lay in between. Germline-derived CDR1 and CDR2 are LNHDA and SQIVND (reference sequence). The CDR3 length is 13 residues. CDR3: CASSAARYNEQFF. DNA for the CDR3: TGTGCCAGTAGCGCTGCAAGGTACAATGAGCAGTTCTTC. Drawing the rest from reference TRBV19 and TRBJ2-1, the complete variable domain is DGGITQSPKYLFRKEGQNVTLSCEQNLNHDAMYWYRQDPGQGLRLIYYSQIVNDFQKGDIAEGYSVSREKKESFPLTVTSAQKNPTAFYLCASSAARYNEQFFGPGTRLTVL.

In the case of this clone: Relative to the germline gene, one junction end is altered; a read error may explain this. CDR3 DNA sequence: TGCGCCAGCAGCCAAGATCTTTCTCAGGCCGGGGAGGGCGAGCAGTACTTC. It is translated as CASSQDLSQAGEGEQYF. The V call is TRBV7-9, the J call TRBJ2-7; 7 nucleotides match TRBD2. The CDR3 extends over 17 amino acids. Germline lookup yields CDR1 SEHNR and CDR2 FQNEAQ (reference sequence).

The V and J genes are TRBV27 and TRBJ1-1; TRBD1 aligns across 10 bases. Trimming took 6 bases from V and 11 from J; bases not matched to a gene: 6. Per germline, CDR1 MNHEY and CDR2 SMNVEV (reference sequence). This CDR3 spans 12 amino acids. The CDR3 protein is CASRGQGSYAFF. The CDR3 nucleotides are TGTGCCAGCAGGGGACAGGGGAGTTACGCTTTCTTT.

V is TRBV29-1 and J is TRBJ2-1, with TRBD2 identical over 10 bases. Trimming removed 6 bases from V and 7 bases from J; junction bases left unmatched: 6. Germline V gives CDR1 SQVTM, CDR2 ANQGSEA. This CDR3 is built from 13 residues. In DNA, the CDR3 is TGCAGCGTCCCCGCACTAGCGGGGAATGAGCAGTTCTTC. This gives the protein CSVPALAGNEQFF.

The genes are TRBV9 and TRBJ1-2, with D uncertain. CDR3 size: 16 residues. Germline CDR1 reads SGDLS; CDR2 reads YYNGEE. V lost 3 bases to trimming and J lost 3 bases, with 18 bases between them. CDR3 sequence reads: CASSEVVNSLHYGYTF. The DNA of the CDR3 is TGTGCCAGCAGCGAGGTGGTGAATTCTCTCCACTATGGCTACACCTTC.

The V and J genes are TRBV6-5 and TRBJ1-1; 7 bases are shared with TRBD1. Germline trimming cut 0 bases from V and 8 bases from J; bases unmatched to any gene: 3. The length of the CDR3 is 13 residues. Germline lookup yields CDR1 MNHEY and CDR2 SVGAGI. CDR3 nucleotide sequence: TGTGCCAGCAGTTACTCGGGACAGACCGAAGCTTTCTTT. The encoded protein is CASSYSGQTEAFF.

The CDR3 DNA reads TGTGCCATCAGTGAGAGACGGCAGGAGTACACCGGGGAGCTGTTTTTT. It encodes CAISERRQEYTGELFF. This chain connects TRBV10-3 to TRBJ2-2; D is unresolved. CDR1 is ENHRY and CDR2 is SYGVKD in the germline V gene. V was trimmed by 2 bases and J by 3 bases, leaving 13 bases between them. The CDR3 is 16 amino acids.

In this sample, this clone is medium-sized. The chain combines TRBV7-9 with TRBJ2-7; TRBD1 is a possible D gene (5 bases). The V end lost 5 bases, the J end lost 5 bases, and 19 bases lay between the germline ends. The CDR3 is 15 amino acids. Germline CDR1 and CDR2: SEHNR and FQNEAQ (reference sequence). DNA for the CDR3: TGTGCCAGCAGCCCCACGGAAGCAGGGATACACGAGCAGTACTTC. Amino acids: CASSPTEAGIHEQYF. Combining the CDR3 with reference TRBV7-9 and TRBJ2-7 gives the whole variable domain DTGVSQNPRHKITKRGQNVTFRCDPISEHNRLYWYRQTLGQGPEFLTYFQNEAQLEKSRLLSDRFSAERPKGSFSTLEIQRTEQGDSAMYLCASSPTEAGIHEQYFGPGTRLTVT.

This chain connects TRBV4-2 to TRBJ1-1; weak D call: TRBD1 (6 bases). Germline CDR1 is LGHNA and CDR2 is YNFKEQ. The CDR3 has 17 residues. V was clipped by 2 bases and J by 0 bases, with 16 bases between them. The CDR3 region is CASSQQSPGQLNTEAFF. CDR3 bases: TGTGCCAGCAGCCAACAATCTCCCGGACAGCTGAACACTGAAGCTTTCTTT.

The chain employs TRBV19 and TRBJ1-5; D gene uncertain. The V and J ends lost 3 bases and 2 bases respectively, with 11 bases between them. The V gene's germline CDR1 is LNHDA and CDR2 SQIVND (reference sequence). The CDR3 totals 15 residues. CDR3 DNA sequence: TGTGCCAGTAGTATTCAGTCGCTGGGCAATCAGCCCCAGCATTTT. This gives the protein CASSIQSLGNQPQHF.

V gene TRBV2 combines with J gene TRBJ2-3; no clear D gene. V was cut by 6 bases and J by 6 bases, with 10 bases left in between. Germline values: CDR1 SNHLY, CDR2 FYNNEI. The CDR3 is 12 amino acids. DNA for the CDR3: TGTGCCAGCAGAGGCGGCAGCGATACGCAGTATTTT. Its translation: CASRGGSDTQYF.

This chain uses TRBV25-1 with TRBJ1-2, with TRBD1 identical over 7 bases. This CDR3 spans 12 amino acids. CDR1 is MGHDK and CDR2 is SYGVNS in the germline V gene. Trimming removed 6 bases from V and 3 bases from J; junction bases left unmatched: 1. The CDR3 loop is CASRDRYYGYTF. The CDR3 DNA reads TGTGCCAGCAGGGACAGGTACTATGGCTACACCTTC.

This clone was seen a handful of times. V and J are TRBV16 and TRBJ1-2; 7 nucleotides match TRBD1. The CDR3 covers 14 residues. CDR1 is KGHSY and CDR2 is FQNENV in the germline V gene. V shed 0 bases, J shed 8 bases, and the junction held 6 bases outside the gene matches. The CDR3 sequence: CASSQSVGGEGYTF. The CDR3 region has the DNA TGTGCCAGCAGCCAATCGGTAGGGGGCGAAGGCTACACCTTC.

This chain uses TRBV18 with TRBJ1-1; 10 nucleotides agree with TRBD1. After removal of 5 bases from V and 1 base from J, the junction contained 4 bases not matched to a gene. Germline V gene sequence: CDR1 KGHSH, CDR2 LQKENI. The CDR3 is made up of 15 amino acids. CDR3 sequence reads: CASSSTGGENTEAFF. CDR3 sequence (DNA): TGTGCCAGCTCATCGACAGGGGGCGAGAACACTGAAGCTTTCTTT.

The chain carries TRBV9 and TRBJ2-1, with 7 bases lining up with TRBD1. Looked up from germline, CDR1 is SGDLS and CDR2 is YYNGEE. The length of the CDR3 is 16 residues. With V trimmed by 0 bases and J by 4 bases, 7 bases remained unmatched. CDR3 coding DNA: TGTGCCAGCAGCGTAGCGGAACAGGGGACATACAATGAGCAGTTCTTC. This sequence encodes CASSVAEQGTYNEQFF.

The chain has TRBV6-5 and TRBJ2-7, with D unclear. CDR1 and CDR2 from the germline V gene are MNHEY and SVGAGI. This CDR3 comprises 13 residues. The V gene lost 2 bases and the J gene lost 3 bases, with 8 bases spanning the gap. For the CDR3, the DNA is TGTGCCAGCAGTTACGATACAAACTACGAGCAGTACTTC. It yields the protein CASSYDTNYEQYF.

The chain has TRBV2 and TRBJ1-1; D uncertain. This CDR3 is 13 amino acids long. The V gene lost 3 bases and the J gene lost 7 bases, with 12 bases spanning the gap. Germline V gene sequence: CDR1 SNHLY, CDR2 FYNNEI. The DNA of the CDR3 is TGTGCCAGCAGTGATTATTATGGCGGTGAAGCTTTCTTT. Amino acid sequence: CASSDYYGGEAFF.

V gene TRBV2 combines with J gene TRBJ1-5; D possibly corresponds to TRBD1 (5 bases). The CDR3 loop spans 16 amino acids. CDR1 SNHLY and CDR2 FYNNEI come from the germline V gene. Trimming shortened V by 0 bases and J by 3 bases, and 12 bases separated the two germline ends. The CDR3 loop is CASSEAGFGANQPQHF. CDR3 sequence (DNA): TGTGCCAGCAGTGAAGCAGGGTTTGGGGCCAATCAGCCCCAGCATTTT.

The chain uses TRBV5-6 and TRBJ2-1, with 7 positions matching TRBD2. The CDR3 loop spans 16 amino acids. CDR1 is SGHDT, CDR2 YYEEEE, per germline. Trimming cost V 4 bases and J 3 bases; bases outside gene matches: 10. CDR3 loop: CASSLGFGEGYNEQFF. The CDR3, as DNA: TGTGCCAGCAGCCTCGGTTTTGGGGAGGGCTACAATGAGCAGTTCTTC.

The chain links TRBV27 to TRBJ1-1, with 9 bases fitting TRBD1. CDR1 and CDR2 from the germline V gene are MNHEY and SMNVEV (reference sequence). V trimming: 3 bases; J trimming: 5 bases; junction bases outside the gene matches: 4. CDR3 length equals 14 residues. The DNA for the CDR3 is TGTGCCAGCAGTTTGGGGACAGGGTTGACTGAAGCTTTCTTT. This sequence encodes CASSLGTGLTEAFF.

This chain uses TRBV6-5 with TRBJ2-7, with D perhaps TRBD1 or TRBD2 (5 bases each). Trimming took 6 bases from V and 1 from J, leaving 13 bases between them. The CDR3 covers 14 residues. Germline V CDR1 and CDR2: MNHEY, SVGAGI. The CDR3 coding sequence is TGTGCCAGCAGCCGCTGGGGACCATCCTACGAGCAGTACTTC. Residues: CASSRWGPSYEQYF.

The chain carries TRBV5-1 and TRBJ2-7, with D perhaps matching TRBD2 (6 bases). CDR1 is SGHRS, CDR2 YFSETQ, per germline. The V end was cut by 0 bases, the J end by 6 bases, with 7 bases between. This CDR3 has 12 amino acids. The CDR3 loop reads CASSLGGLEQYF. CDR3 DNA: TGCGCCAGCAGCTTGGGGGGACTCGAGCAGTACTTC.

The CDR3 is CASSLTGHYGYTF. Written as DNA, the CDR3 is TGTGCCAGTAGTCTCACAGGGCACTATGGCTACACCTTC. The gene calls are TRBV19 and TRBJ1-2; perhaps TRBD1 as D (6 bases). Trimming removed 5 bases at V and 3 bases at J, with 10 bases between. Germline CDR1 LNHDA, CDR2 SQIVND (reference sequence). This CDR3 has 13 amino acids. Combining the CDR3 with reference TRBV19 and TRBJ1-2 gives the whole variable domain DGGITQSPKYLFRKEGQNVTLSCEQNLNHDAMYWYRQDPGQGLRLIYYSQIVNDFQKGDIAEGYSVSREKKESFPLTVTSAQKNPTAFYLCASSLTGHYGYTFGSGTRLTVV.

The rearrangement links TRBV28 to TRBJ2-3; 7 bases fit TRBD1. The CDR3 has 17 amino acids. The V segment lost 3 bases and the J segment 0 bases; nucleotides outside the gene matches: 9. In germline, CDR1 is MDHEN, CDR2 SYDVKM. This chain's CDR3 is CASSFVGQHPSTDTQYF. CDR3 in DNA: TGTGCCAGCAGTTTCGTGGGACAGCACCCTAGCACAGATACGCAGTATTTT.